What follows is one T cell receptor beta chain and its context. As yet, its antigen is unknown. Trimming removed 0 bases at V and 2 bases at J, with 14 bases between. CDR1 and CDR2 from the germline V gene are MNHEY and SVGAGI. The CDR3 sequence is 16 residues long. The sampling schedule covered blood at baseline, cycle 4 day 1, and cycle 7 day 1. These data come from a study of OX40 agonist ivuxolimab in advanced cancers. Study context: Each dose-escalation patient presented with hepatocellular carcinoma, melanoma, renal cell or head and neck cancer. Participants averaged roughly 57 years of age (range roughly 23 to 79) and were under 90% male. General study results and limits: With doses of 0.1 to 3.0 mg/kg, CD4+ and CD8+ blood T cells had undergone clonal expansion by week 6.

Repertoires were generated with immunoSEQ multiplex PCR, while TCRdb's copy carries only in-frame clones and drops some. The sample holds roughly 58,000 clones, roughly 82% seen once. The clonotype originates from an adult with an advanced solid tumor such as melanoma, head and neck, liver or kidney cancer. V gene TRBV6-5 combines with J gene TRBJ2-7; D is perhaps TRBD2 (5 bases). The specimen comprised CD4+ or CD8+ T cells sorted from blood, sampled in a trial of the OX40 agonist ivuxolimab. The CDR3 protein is CASSYSRLALPYEQYF. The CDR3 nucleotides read TGTGCCAGCAGTTACTCAAGGCTAGCTTTGCCCTACGAGCAGTACTTC.